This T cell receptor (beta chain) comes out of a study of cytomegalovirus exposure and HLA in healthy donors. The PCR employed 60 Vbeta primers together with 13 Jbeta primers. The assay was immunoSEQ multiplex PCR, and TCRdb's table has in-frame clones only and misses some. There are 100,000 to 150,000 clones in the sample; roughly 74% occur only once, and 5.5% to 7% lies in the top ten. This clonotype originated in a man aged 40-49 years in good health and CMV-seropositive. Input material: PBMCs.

The CDR3 loop is CASSFLTETGELFF. CDR3 DNA: TGTGCCAGCAGCTTTCTGACGGAGACCGGGGAGCTGTTTTTT. V gene TRBV7-9 combines with J gene TRBJ2-2; no reliable D call. V was clipped by 3 bases and J by 5 bases, with 10 bases between them. CDR1 is SEHNR, CDR2 FQNEAQ, per germline (reference sequence). There are 14 residues in the CDR3.